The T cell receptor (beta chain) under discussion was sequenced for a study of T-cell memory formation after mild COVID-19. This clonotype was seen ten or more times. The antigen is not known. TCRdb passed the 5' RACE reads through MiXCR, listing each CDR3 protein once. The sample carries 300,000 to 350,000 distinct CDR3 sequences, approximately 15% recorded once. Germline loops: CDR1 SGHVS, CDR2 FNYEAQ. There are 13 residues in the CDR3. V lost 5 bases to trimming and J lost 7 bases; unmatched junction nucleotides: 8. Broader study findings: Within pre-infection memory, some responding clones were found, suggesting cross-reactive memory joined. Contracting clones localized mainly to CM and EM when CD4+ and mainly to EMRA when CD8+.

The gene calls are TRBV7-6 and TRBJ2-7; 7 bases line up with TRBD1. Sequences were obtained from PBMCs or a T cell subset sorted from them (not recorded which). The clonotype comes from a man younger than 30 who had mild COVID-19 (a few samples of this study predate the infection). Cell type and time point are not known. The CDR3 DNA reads TGTGCCAGCAGCGCAAGGGGGCGGGCGGAGCAGTACTTC. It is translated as CASSARGRAEQYF.